The following is a T cell receptor (beta chain) sequence with its context. CDR3 size: 9 residues. Germline loops: CDR1 MDHEN, CDR2 SYDVKM. This entry belongs to a study of CD8 T cells in Susac syndrome. With random hexamers, reverse transcription was performed on about 0.5 to 1 ug of RNA. TCRdb re-analysed the immunoSEQ multiplex PCR reads in MiXCR, keeping a single row per CDR3 protein. The sample holds 120,000 to 150,000 distinct CDR3 sequences, around 94% seen once. What was sequenced was CD8+ T cells from PBMCs. The chain links TRBV28 to TRBJ1-2, with D possibly matching TRBD1 (5 bases). This receptor was taken from a human donor in good health. The CDR3 sequence: CAGREGYTF. The CDR3 DNA sequence: TGTGCGGGGCGGGAGGGCTACACCTTC.